This entry concerns a single T cell receptor (beta chain). This sample stems from a study of cytomegalovirus exposure and HLA in healthy donors. The PCR employed 60 Vbeta primers together with 13 Jbeta primers. Sequencing was performed with immunoSEQ multiplex PCR; in TCRdb, only in-frame clones are kept and a portion is missing. The sample yields 210,000 or so clones, about 85% seen once. Sequenced: PBMCs. This sequence was found in a woman between 45 and 60 years old in good health and CMV-seropositive.

CDR3 DNA sequence: TGTGCCACCAGCACCGACTCCACTGAAGCTTTCTTT. Protein sequence: CATSTDSTEAFF. The chain employs TRBV15 and TRBJ1-1; no clear D gene. This CDR3 comprises 12 residues. The germline V gene encodes CDR1 LNHNV and CDR2 YYDKDF (reference sequence). V was pared by 4 bases and J by 4 bases, with 7 bases between.